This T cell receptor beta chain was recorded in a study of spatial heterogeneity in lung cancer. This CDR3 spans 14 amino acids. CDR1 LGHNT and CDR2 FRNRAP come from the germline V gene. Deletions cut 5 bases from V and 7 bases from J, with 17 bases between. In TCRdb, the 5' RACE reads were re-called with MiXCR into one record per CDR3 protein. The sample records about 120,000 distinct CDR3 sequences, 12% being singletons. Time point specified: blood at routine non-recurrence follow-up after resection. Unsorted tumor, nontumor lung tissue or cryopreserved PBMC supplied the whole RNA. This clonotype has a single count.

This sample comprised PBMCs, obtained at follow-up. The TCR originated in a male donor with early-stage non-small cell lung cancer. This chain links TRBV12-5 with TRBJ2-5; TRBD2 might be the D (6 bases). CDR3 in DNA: TGTGCTAGTGGTCAGGACTACCCCGGGGGGACCCAGTACTTC. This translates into CASGQDYPGGTQYF.